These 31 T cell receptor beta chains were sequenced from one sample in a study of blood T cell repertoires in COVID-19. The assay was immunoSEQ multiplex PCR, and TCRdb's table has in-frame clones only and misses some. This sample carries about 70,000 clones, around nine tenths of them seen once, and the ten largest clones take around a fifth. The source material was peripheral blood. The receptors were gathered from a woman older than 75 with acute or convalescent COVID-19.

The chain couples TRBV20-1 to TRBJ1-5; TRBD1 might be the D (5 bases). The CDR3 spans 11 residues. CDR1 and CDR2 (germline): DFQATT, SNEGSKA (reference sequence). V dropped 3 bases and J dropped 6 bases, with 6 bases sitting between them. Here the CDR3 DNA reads TGCAGTGCTAGGGGGGGTCAGCCCCAGCATTTT. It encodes CSARGGQPQHF.

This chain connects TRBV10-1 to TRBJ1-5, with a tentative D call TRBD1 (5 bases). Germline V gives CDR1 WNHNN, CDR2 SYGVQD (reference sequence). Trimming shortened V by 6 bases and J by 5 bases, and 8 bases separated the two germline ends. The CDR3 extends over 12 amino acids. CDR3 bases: TGCGCCAGCAGCCTGACAGATCAGCCCCAGCATTTT. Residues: CASSLTDQPQHF.

This chain's CDR3 is CASSQTPYNSPLHF. The CDR3 DNA sequence: TGCGCCAGCAGCCAGACACCTTATAATTCACCCCTCCACTTT. The rearrangement links TRBV4-3 to TRBJ1-6; D not certain. The V end was cut by 3 bases, the J end by 4 bases, with 7 bases between. CDR1 and CDR2 (germline): LGHNA, YSLEER. This CDR3 is 14 amino acids long.

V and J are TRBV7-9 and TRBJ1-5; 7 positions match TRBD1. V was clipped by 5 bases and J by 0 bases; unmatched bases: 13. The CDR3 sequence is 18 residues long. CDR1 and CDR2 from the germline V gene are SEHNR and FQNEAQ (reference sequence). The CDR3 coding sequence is TGTGCCAGCAGCAGAACGCCGACAGGGCCTTATAGCAATCAGCCCCAGCATTTT. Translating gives CASSRTPTGPYSNQPQHF.

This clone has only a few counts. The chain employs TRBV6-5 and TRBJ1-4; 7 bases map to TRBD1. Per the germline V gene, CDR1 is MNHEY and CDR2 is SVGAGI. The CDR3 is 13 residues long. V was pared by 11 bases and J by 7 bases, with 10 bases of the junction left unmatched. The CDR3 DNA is TGTGCCTGGGGTGGGGACAGCACTGAAAAACTGTTTTTT. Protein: CAWGGDSTEKLFF.

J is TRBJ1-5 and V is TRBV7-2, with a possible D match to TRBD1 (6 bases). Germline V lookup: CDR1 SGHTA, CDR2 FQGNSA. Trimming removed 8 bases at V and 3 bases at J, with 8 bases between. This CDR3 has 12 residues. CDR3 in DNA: TGTGCCAGCGGACAGACCAATCAGCCCCAGCATTTT. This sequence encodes CASGQTNQPQHF. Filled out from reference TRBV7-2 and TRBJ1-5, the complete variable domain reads GAGVSQSPSNKVTEKGKDVELRCDPISGHTALYWYRQSLGQGLEFLIYFQGNSAPDKSGLPSDRFSAERTGGSVSTLTIQRTQQEDSAVYLCASGQTNQPQHFGDGTRLSIL.

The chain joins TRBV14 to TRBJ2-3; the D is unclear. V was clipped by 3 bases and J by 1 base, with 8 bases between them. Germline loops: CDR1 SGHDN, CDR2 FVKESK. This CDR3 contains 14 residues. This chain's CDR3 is CASSHDLRTDTQYF. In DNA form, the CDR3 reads TGTGCCAGCAGCCACGACTTACGCACAGATACGCAGTATTTT.

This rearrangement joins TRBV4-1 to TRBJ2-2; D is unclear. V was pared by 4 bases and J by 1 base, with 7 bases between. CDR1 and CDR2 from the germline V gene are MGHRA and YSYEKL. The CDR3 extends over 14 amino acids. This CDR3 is CASSRGWNTGELFF. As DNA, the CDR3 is TGCGCCAGCAGCCGCGGCTGGAACACCGGGGAGCTGTTTTTT.

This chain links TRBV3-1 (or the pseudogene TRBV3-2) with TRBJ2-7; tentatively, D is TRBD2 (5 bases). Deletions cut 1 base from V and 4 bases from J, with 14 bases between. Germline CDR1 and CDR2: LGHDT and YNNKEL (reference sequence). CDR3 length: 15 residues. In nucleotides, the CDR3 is TGTGCCAGCAGCCAAGCGGTTAACGGAGGTTACGAGCAGTACTTC. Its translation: CASSQAVNGGYEQYF.

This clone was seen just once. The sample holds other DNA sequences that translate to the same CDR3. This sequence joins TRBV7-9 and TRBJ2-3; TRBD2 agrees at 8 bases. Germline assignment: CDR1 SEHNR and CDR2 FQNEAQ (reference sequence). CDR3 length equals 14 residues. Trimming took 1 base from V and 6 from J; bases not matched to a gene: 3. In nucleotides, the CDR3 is TGTGCCAGCAGCTTAGGGCTAGCGGGCGATACGCAGTATTTT. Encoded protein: CASSLGLAGDTQYF.

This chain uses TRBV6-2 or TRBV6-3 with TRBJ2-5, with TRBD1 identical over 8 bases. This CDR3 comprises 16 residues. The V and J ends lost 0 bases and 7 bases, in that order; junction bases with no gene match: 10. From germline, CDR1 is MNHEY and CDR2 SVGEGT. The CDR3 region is CASSYSGTGASRTQYF. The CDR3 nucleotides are TGTGCCAGCAGTTACTCGGGGACAGGAGCCTCACGGACCCAGTACTTC.

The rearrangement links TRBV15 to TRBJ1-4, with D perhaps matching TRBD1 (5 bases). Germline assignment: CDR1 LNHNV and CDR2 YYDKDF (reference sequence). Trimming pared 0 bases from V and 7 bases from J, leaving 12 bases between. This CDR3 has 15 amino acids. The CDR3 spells CATSRDLGLGEKLFF. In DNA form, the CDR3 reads TGTGCCACCAGCAGAGATCTGGGACTTGGTGAAAAACTGTTTTTT.

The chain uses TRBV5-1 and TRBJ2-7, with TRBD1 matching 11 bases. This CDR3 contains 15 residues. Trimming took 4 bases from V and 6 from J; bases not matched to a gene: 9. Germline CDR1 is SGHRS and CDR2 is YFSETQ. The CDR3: CASSNTRGTGGEQYF. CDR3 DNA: TGCGCCAGCAGCAACACCCGGGGGACAGGGGGCGAGCAGTACTTC.

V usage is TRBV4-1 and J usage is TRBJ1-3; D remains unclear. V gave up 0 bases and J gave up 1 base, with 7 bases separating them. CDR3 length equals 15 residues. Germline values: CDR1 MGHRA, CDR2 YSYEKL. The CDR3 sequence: CASSQDPGSGNTIYF. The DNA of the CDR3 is TGCGCCAGCAGCCAAGATCCGGGTTCTGGAAACACCATATATTTT.

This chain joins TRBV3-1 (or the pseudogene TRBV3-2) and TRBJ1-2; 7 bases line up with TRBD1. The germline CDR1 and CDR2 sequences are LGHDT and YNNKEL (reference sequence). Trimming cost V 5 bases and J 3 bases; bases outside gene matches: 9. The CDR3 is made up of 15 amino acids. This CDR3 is CASSFRRDSHYGYTF. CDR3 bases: TGTGCCAGCAGCTTTCGCCGGGACAGCCACTATGGCTACACCTTC.

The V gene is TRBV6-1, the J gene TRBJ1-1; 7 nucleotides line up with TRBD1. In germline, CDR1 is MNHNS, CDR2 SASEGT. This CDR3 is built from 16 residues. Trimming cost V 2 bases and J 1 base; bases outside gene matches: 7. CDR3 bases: TGTGCCAGCAGTGAAATCCCCGGGACAGAGAACACTGAAGCTTTCTTT. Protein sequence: CASSEIPGTENTEAFF.

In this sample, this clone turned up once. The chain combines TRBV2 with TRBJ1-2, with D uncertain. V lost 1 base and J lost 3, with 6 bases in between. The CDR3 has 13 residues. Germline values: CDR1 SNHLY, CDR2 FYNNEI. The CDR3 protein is CASSEGGHYGYTF. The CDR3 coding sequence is TGTGCCAGCAGTGAAGGAGGGCACTATGGCTACACCTTC.

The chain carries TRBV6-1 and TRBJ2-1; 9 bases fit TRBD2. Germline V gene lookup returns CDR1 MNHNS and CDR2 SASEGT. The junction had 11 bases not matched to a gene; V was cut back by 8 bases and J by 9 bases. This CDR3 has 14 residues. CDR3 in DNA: TGTGCCAGCGGGGGAATAGCGGGAGAGGGTGAGCAGTTCTTC. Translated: CASGGIAGEGEQFF.

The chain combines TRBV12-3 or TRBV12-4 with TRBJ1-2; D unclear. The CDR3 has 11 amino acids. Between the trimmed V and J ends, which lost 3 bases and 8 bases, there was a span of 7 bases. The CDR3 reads CASSFFSGYTF. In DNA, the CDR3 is TGTGCCAGCAGTTTCTTTTCCGGCTACACCTTC.

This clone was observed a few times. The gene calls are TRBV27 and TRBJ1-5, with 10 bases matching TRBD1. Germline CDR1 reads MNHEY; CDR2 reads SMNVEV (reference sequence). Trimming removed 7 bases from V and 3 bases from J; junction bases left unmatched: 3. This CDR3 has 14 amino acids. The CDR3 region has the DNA TGTGCCAGCACGGGACAGGGGACCAATCAGCCCCAGCATTTT. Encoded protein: CASTGQGTNQPQHF.

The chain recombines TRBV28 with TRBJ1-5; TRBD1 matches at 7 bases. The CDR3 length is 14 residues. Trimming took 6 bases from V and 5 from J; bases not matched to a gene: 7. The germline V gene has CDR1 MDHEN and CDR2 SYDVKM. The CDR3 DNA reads TGTGCCAGCAGCTTGACAGGGTCGTATCAGCCCCAGCATTTT. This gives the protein CASSLTGSYQPQHF.

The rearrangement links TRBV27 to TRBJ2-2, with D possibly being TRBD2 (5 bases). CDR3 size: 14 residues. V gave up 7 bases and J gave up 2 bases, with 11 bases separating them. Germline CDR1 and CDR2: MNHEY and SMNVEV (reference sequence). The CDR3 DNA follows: TGTGCCAGCAAGCTAAGCGGTAACACCGGGGAGCTGTTTTTT. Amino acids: CASKLSGNTGELFF.

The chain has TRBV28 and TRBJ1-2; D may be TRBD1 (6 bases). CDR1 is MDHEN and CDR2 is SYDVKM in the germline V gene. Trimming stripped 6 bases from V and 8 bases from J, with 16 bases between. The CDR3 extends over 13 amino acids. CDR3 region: CASREQGLWGYTF. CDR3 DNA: TGTGCCAGCAGGGAGCAGGGGTTGTGGGGCTACACCTTC.

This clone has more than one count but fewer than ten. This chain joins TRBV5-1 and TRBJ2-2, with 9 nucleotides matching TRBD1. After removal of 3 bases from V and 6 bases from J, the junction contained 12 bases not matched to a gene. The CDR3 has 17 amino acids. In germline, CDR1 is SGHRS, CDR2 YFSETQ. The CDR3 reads CASSYQLGTGTAGELFF. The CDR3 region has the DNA TGCGCCAGCAGCTACCAACTCGGGACAGGGACGGCCGGGGAGCTGTTTTTT.

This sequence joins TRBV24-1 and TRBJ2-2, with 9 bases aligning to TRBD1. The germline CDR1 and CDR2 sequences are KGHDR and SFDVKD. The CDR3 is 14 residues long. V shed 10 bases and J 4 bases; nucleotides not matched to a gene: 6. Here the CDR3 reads CATTGTGTTGELFF. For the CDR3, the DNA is TGTGCCACTACCGGGACAGGGACCACCGGGGAGCTGTTTTTT.

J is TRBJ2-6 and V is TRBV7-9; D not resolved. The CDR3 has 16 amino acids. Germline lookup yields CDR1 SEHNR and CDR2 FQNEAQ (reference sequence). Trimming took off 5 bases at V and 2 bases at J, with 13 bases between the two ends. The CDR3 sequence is CASSPPRGAGANVLTF. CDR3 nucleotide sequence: TGTGCCAGCAGCCCGCCCCGAGGCGCTGGGGCCAACGTCCTGACTTTC. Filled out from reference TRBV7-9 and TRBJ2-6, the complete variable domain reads DTGVSQNPRHKITKRGQNVTFRCDPISEHNRLYWYRQTLGQGPEFLTYFQNEAQLEKSRLLSDRFSAERPKGSFSTLEIQRTEQGDSAMYLCASSPPRGAGANVLTFGAGSRLTVL.

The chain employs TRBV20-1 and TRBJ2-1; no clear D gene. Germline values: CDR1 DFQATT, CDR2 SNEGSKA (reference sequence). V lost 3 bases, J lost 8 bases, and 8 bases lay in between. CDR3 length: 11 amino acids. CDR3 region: CSASNYYEQFF. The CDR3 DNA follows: TGCAGTGCTAGTAATTATTATGAGCAGTTCTTC.

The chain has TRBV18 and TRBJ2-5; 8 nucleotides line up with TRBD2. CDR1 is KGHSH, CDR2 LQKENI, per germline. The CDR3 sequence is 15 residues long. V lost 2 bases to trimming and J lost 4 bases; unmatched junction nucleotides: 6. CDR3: CASSPLRGGRETQYF. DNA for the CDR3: TGTGCCAGCTCACCATTACGGGGGGGCCGAGAGACCCAGTACTTC.

CDR3 nucleotides: TGTGCCAGCAGCTCACTATCCGGGGGGAAGCGGGAGACCCAGTACTTC. Translating gives CASSSLSGGKRETQYF. This chain links TRBV5-5 with TRBJ2-5, with TRBD2 matching 7 bases. CDR3 length equals 16 residues. CDR1 SGHKS and CDR2 YYEKEE come from the germline V gene (reference sequence). Trimming removed 3 bases from V and 5 bases from J; junction bases left unmatched: 13.

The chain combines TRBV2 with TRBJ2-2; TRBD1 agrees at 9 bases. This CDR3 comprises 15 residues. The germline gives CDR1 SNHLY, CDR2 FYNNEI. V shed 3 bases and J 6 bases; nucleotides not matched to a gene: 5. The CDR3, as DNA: TGTGCCAGCAGTGAGACAGGGGGTGCGGCCGGGGAGCTGTTTTTT. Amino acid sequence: CASSETGGAAGELFF. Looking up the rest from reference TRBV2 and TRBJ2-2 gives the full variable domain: EPEVTQTPSHQVTQMGQEVILRCVPISNHLYFYWYRQILGQKVEFLVSFYNNEISEKSEIFDDQFSVERPDGSNFTLKIRSTKLEDSAMYFCASSETGGAAGELFFGEGSRLTVL.

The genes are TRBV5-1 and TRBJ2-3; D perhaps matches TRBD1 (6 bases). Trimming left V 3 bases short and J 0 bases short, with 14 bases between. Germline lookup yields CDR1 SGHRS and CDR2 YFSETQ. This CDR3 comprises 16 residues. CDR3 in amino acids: CASSSLTGLSTDTQYF. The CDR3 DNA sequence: TGCGCCAGCAGCTCCTTAACAGGGTTAAGCACAGATACGCAGTATTTT. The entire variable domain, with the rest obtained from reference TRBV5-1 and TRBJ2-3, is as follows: KAGVTQTPRYLIKTRGQQVTLSCSPISGHRSVSWYQQTPGQGLQFLFEYFSETQRNKGNFPGRFSGRQFSNSRSEMNVSTLELGDSALYLCASSSLTGLSTDTQYFGPGTRLTVL.